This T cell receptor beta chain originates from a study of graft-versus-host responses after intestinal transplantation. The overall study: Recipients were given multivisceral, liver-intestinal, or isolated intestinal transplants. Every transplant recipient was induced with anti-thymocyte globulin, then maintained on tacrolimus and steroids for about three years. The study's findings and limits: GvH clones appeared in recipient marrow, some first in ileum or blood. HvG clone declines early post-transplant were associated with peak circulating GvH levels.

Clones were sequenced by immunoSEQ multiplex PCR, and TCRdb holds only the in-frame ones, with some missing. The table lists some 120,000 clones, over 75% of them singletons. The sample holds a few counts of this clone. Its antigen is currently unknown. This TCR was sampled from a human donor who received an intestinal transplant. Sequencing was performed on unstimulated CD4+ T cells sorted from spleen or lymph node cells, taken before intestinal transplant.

CDR3 sequence: CAWSVLAGYEQYF. CDR3 DNA: TGTGCCTGGAGTGTACTAGCGGGCTACGAGCAGTACTTC. The J gene is TRBJ2-7, the V gene TRBV30; 9 bases map to TRBD2. V lost 0 bases to trimming and J lost 3 bases; unmatched junction nucleotides: 0. Germline CDR1 GTSNPN, CDR2 SVGIG (reference sequence). The CDR3 is 13 residues long.